This T cell receptor (beta chain) was sequenced in a study of cytomegalovirus exposure and HLA in healthy donors (dated by TCRdb to between 2016 and 2019). Context from the whole study: An earlier analysis of 587 of the donors reported 276 Gb of sequence data and 90 million to 120 million unique TCR beta sequences obtained from approximately 180 million T cells. The study aimed to test whether cataloging public T cell receptors could reveal signatures of past pathogen exposure. Every discovery cohort repertoire had been produced on one sequencing platform. Along with the approximately 670-subject first cohort, a separate validation cohort of over 90 different subjects was used. A later analysis re-examined previously published TCR beta repertoires from several hundred donors and added high-resolution HLA genotyping to investigate patterns of TCR occurrence. The T cell repertoires of 666 subjects were profiled by immunosequencing and related to cytomegalovirus serostatus. Genome-wide SNP genotypes for about 55% of the roughly 670 donors were used in a later genetic analysis, which treated that subset as a discovery cohort. Class I and class II HLA loci were covered by the typing at four-digit resolution. To predict cytomegalovirus infection status, the study brought together high-throughput TCR immunosequencing, statistical association of individual TCRs with disease status, and machine learning. An earlier analysis of about 600 of the donors used high-throughput TCR beta sequencing to judge whether each TCR beta V gene segment behaved as functional or pseudogenic. Roughly five DR-DQ haplotypes were handled as single units for association and clustering, since linkage in the cohort was strong. On average, about 200,000 unique TCR beta nucleotide sequences were sequenced per donor among 398 genotyped donors of the cohort, with approximately 18% of those sequences being non-productive. An early release covering over 500 HLA-typed donors comprised 250 to 350 gigabases of sequencing data and roughly 85 million unique TCR sequences. Typing coverage varied by locus: 629-630 donors for A, B, C, DRB1 and DQB1; approximately 520 for DQA1; over 600 for DPA1; some 470 for DPB1. Of the approximately 400 genotyped donors, 65% to 90% fell in the genetic ancestry cluster associated with self-reported Caucasian donors. Donor age, sex, ethnicity and CMV serostatus were compiled together with the repertoire data. Rather than using new phenotypic data, the later analysis identified candidate immune exposures from TCR beta sequences and from how often those sequences occurred across donors. General study outcomes and caveats: Specific HLA alleles were associated with over 15,000 TCR beta sequences at a false discovery rate of 0.05 in a later analysis. The cohort was sequenced for TCR beta chains only, and without alpha or paired-chain data the features that could be detected were limited. Because the 87-base-pair reads could not distinguish some IMGT-functional V segments, including TRBV6-2 and TRBV6-3, those segments were excluded. Because counts were too low, approximately 18 rarely observed V segments, including chromosome 9 orphons, were excluded from the earlier analysis of 587 of the donors. According to a later genetic analysis, donors in an Asian-associated ancestry cluster had fewer N-insertions in productive TCRs than the approximately 630-donor mean. Correlated functional status among segregating V segments might be attributable to linkage disequilibrium, but an unknown experimental factor could not be ruled out. Across donors, most TCR sequences were observed very rarely, whereas some public TCRs were present in many individuals. V-gene and J-gene trimming of TCR beta chains was associated with a missense DCLRE1C variant in a later genetic analysis, and the association was replicated in an independent cohort. Several of the top co-occurrence clusters appeared to be linked to parvovirus B19, influenza, CMV and Epstein-Barr virus, according to a later analysis. A later analysis found that most CMV-associated TCR beta chains appeared HLA-restricted, with HLA associations seemingly driven largely by CMV exposure. The only immune exposure information available for the cohort was CMV serostatus. In a later analysis, TCR association rates were found to vary across HLA loci, with the most associated TCRs seen for DRB1 alleles and the fewest for HLA-C alleles. The sequencing pipeline was judged likely to have produced a cluster of highly shared sequence variants as a technical artifact. In the study, about 150 TCR beta chains were listed as associated with cytomegalovirus. In an earlier analysis of approximately 590 of the donors, most TCR beta V segments appeared in productive rearrangements about 87% or about 30% of the time, broadly matching IMGT annotations. The classifier was reported to diagnose cytomegalovirus status with high specificity and sensitivity in both the original and validation cohorts. In a later analysis, HLA-associated TCR beta chains were found to be more clonally expanded and to have lower generation probabilities than equally common non-associated chains. In vitro tests confirmed that a few of the cytomegalovirus-associated TCR beta chains recognize cytomegalovirus antigens. A further reported finding was that TCR beta sequences accurately predicted the HLA-A and HLA-B alleles for most subjects in the first cohort. The presence/absence analyses assumed that sequencing depth was roughly uniform across donors, and that assumption may not be true. HLA typing was unavailable for some donors at each locus, so association tests used only the typed subset. Assigning TCR associations to individual alleles was difficult when HLA alleles, especially DR and DQ, strongly co-occurred. According to the authors, the approach could potentially be generalized to other disease states and immunological phenotypes.

Library construction relied on the immunoSEQ multiplex PCR assay. For the multiplex PCR, a mixture combining 60 forward primers for TCR Vbeta segments and 13 reverse primers for TCR Jbeta segments was used. A multiplex PCR assay on genomic DNA amplified the CDR3 region of rearranged TCR beta genes. The amplified TCR beta libraries were sequenced on the Illumina HiSeq System as 87-base-pair reads. The source study handled its data this way. A later analysis counted about 80 million unique TCR beta chains across the 666 repertoires, and around 12 million of these chains were shared by at least two donors. To remove PCR and sequencing errors, raw reads were error-corrected and collapsed into unique sequences using a nearest-neighbor algorithm that merged closely related sequences. Alignment of CDR3 sequences to IMGT reference sequences was used to assign V, D and J gene segments. For a sequence to be retained, a match of at least six nucleotides to both a V gene segment and a J gene segment was required. A rearrangement counted as productive if the CDR3 had no stop codons and remained in frame with V and J, and every other rearrangement counted as non-productive. CDR3 was defined according to IMGT convention as the region running from the second conserved V-encoded cysteine to the conserved J-encoded phenylalanine. In an earlier analysis of just under 600 of the donors, sequences lacking an unambiguous match to a single V gene segment were excluded. An earlier analysis of 587 of the donors called V segments functional above 56.7% productive rearrangements and segregating when the between-donor standard deviation exceeded 5%. A statistical classification framework was built for diagnosing cytomegalovirus status from the catalog of TCR beta chain sequences. In a later analysis, TCR nucleotide sequences were compared against IMGT/GENE-DB human TR gene sequences so that V and J genes could be assigned. A later analysis assigned CDR3 sequences and most-parsimonious VDJ recombination scenarios with the TCRdist pipeline. A later analysis defined each TCR beta chain by its CDR3 amino acid sequence plus V-gene family, and excluded reads lacking a unique V-gene family. To address suspected cross-contamination and a sequencing artifact, a later analysis removed around 590 highly shared, low-generation-probability nucleotide sequences. In a later analysis, a clonal expansion index was calculated for each public chain from normalized within-repertoire ranks of inferred template counts. In a later analysis, generation probabilities were computed using a VDJ recombination model fitted to out-of-frame rearrangements, and the results were checked against IGoR. In a later analysis, hypergeometric tests were used to score TCR-TCR, TCR-HLA and TCR-CMV co-occurrence, with a repertoire-size bias correction applied to TCR pairs. In a later analysis, false discovery rates were estimated by permuting HLA or CMV assignments 20 times. In a later analysis, co-occurring TCRs were grouped using DBSCAN, with TCRdist sequence similarity added in when clustering inside HLA-allele-positive subsets. Co-occurrence clustering excluded repertoires with fewer than 30,000 or more than 120,000 public chains, plus five with anomalous nucleotide sharing. TCRdb took this table from immuneACCESS and kept in-frame rearrangements with V and J called. Such tables lack part of the clones; where checked against another copy, unresolved V genes explain under half of the gap, and the rest is unexplained. V and J calls plus clone size are reproduced from that table; the DNA served to infer D and trimming. The sample table holds some 39,000 clones. Together, the top ten hold around 3.1% of the sample.

Comment on this clone: Its antigen target is currently unknown.

Relative to germline, V is missing 8 bases and J is missing 3 bases, with 4 bases of the junction outside any gene match. The CDR3 runs 13 residues from the cysteine to the phenylalanine. Only the CDR3 part of the read is kept: 39 bases, read in frame from the first base. Reading the germline V gene gives CDR1 SNHLY and CDR2 FYNNEI. In total, just over 650 healthy bone marrow donors made up the cohort. At the time of sampling, all cohort members were nominally healthy, though unrecorded immune exposures were likely present. The donor was CMV seropositive and belonged to the group of 250 to 350 seropositive cohort members. A peripheral blood sample was collected from each donor, and TCR beta sequencing was performed on peripheral blood mononuclear cells. The Qiagen DNeasy Blood Extraction Kit was used to extract genomic DNA from the blood cell samples.

The chain employs TRBV2 and TRBJ2-1, and TRBD1 matches 7 of the central bases. Sequenced input: PBMCs. The clonotype was recovered from a woman aged 25 to 39 in good health and CMV-seropositive. In nucleotides, the sequence is TGTGCCAGCGGACAGGACAACTACAATGAGCAGTTCTTC. This gives the protein CASGQDNYNEQFF.